Presented here are 21 T cell receptor beta chains from one specimen sequenced in a study of blood T cell repertoires in COVID-19. Method: immunoSEQ multiplex PCR; TCRdb's copy keeps in-frame clones and lacks some. Among 200,000 to 300,000 clones listed, about nine tenths were seen once. Source material: PBMCs or T cells enriched from blood (not recorded which). The receptors come from a woman between 40 and 50 years old with acute COVID-19.

This clone was found once. This chain uses TRBV12-5 with TRBJ2-4; D remains ambiguous. V was shortened by 7 bases and J by 0 bases, with 10 bases between the two germline ends. The CDR3 has 14 amino acids. The germline CDR1 and CDR2 sequences are LGHNT and FRNRAP. The CDR3 sequence is CASARGLAKNIQYF. As DNA, the CDR3 is TGTGCTAGTGCCAGAGGCTTAGCCAAAAACATTCAGTACTTC.

This clone was observed a handful of times. The chain couples TRBV15 to TRBJ2-3, with a weak D call TRBD2 (6 bases). The CDR3 is 15 residues long. V was cut by 2 bases and J by 2 bases, with 11 bases left in between. The germline gives CDR1 LNHNV, CDR2 YYDKDF (reference sequence). The DNA for the CDR3 is TGTGCCACCAGCAGAAACCGCGGGGTCACAGATACGCAGTATTTT. Encoded protein: CATSRNRGVTDTQYF.

The CDR3 region has the DNA TGTGCCAGCAGCCCCTCGACTGGGGAGCTGTTTTTT. Its translation is CASSPSTGELFF. The chain uses TRBV7-8 and TRBJ2-2; unclear D gene. CDR1 and CDR2 (germline): SGHVS, FQNEAQ. The CDR3 consists of 12 residues. V lost 5 bases, J lost 8 bases, and 9 bases lay in between.

This chain joins TRBV2 and TRBJ2-1, with TRBD2 as a possible D gene (6 bases). Trimming cost V 9 bases and J 5 bases, with 17 bases left between them. The CDR3 is 14 residues long. Germline CDR1 SNHLY, CDR2 FYNNEI. The DNA for the CDR3 is TGTGCCAGTACCAGGCGGGAAACTAACAATGAGCAGTTCTTC. Translating gives CASTRRETNNEQFF.

The genes are TRBV10-3 and TRBJ2-1, with TRBD2 identical over 12 bases. The V gene's germline CDR1 is ENHRY and CDR2 SYGVKD. The CDR3 consists of 18 residues. V gave up 7 bases and J gave up 6 bases; unmatched junction bases: 16. The DNA for the CDR3 is TGTGCCATCAACCAGGGTTCTGGGGGGGGACTAGCGGGCAATGAGCAGTTCTTC. It specifies CAINQGSGGGLAGNEQFF.

With regard to this clone: One junction end disagrees with the germline gene, perhaps due to a read error. V and J are TRBV2 and TRBJ1-4, with TRBD1 matching 8 bases. The germline gives CDR1 SNHLY, CDR2 FYNNEI. The CDR3 length is 14 residues. The CDR3 nucleotides read TGTGCCAGCACCCACCCGGGACAGGTTCCTCTTTTAGCTTTT. The encoded protein is CASTHPGQVPLLAF. Filled out from reference TRBV2 and TRBJ1-4, the complete variable domain reads EPEVTQTPSHQVTQMGQEVILRCVPISNHLYFYWYRQILGQKVEFLVSFYNNEISEKSEIFDDQFSVERPDGSNFTLKIRSTKLEDSAMYFCASTHPGQVPLLAFGSGTQLSVL.

The chain links TRBV12-5 to TRBJ2-7; 10 bases are a match to TRBD2. This CDR3 comprises 17 residues. In germline, CDR1 is LGHNT, CDR2 FRNRAP. V shed 7 bases and J 3 bases; nucleotides not matched to a gene: 15. The CDR3 spells CASARTSGLTRGYEQYV. CDR3 coding DNA: TGTGCTAGTGCCCGGACTAGCGGTCTAACAAGGGGCTACGAGCAGTACGTC.

The genes are TRBV24-1 and TRBJ2-5; TRBD2 matches 7 bases. Trimming removed 3 bases from V and 0 bases from J; junction bases left unmatched: 3. Germline V gene sequence: CDR1 KGHDR, CDR2 SFDVKD. There are 15 residues in the CDR3. As DNA, the CDR3 is TGTGCCACCAGTGATCCAGCGGGGTACCAAGAGACCCAGTACTTC. Translation: CATSDPAGYQETQYF.

In its sample, this clone was seen once. The chain couples TRBV6-5 to TRBJ2-3; a weak D match, TRBD1 (6 bases). There are 13 residues in the CDR3. Per germline, CDR1 MNHEY and CDR2 SVGAGI. V lost 5 bases and J 4 bases, leaving 10 bases between the germline ends. The CDR3 DNA reads TGTGCCAGCAGTCGCAGGGGTGCAGATACGCAGTATTTT. Protein sequence: CASSRRGADTQYF.

The genes are TRBV18 and TRBJ1-2, with D perhaps matching TRBD1 (5 bases). With 3 bases removed from V and 4 bases from J, the gap between germline ends came to 15 bases. The CDR3 consists of 15 residues. The germline gives CDR1 KGHSH, CDR2 LQKENI. CDR3 in amino acids: CASSPGGAPVYGYTF. The CDR3 DNA is TGTGCCAGCTCACCCGGGGGAGCGCCAGTCTATGGCTACACCTTC.

Comment on this clone: At the DNA level, this CDR3 is encoded by other sequences in the same sample as well. J is TRBJ1-5 and V is TRBV18; D call uncertain. Germline V gene lookup returns CDR1 KGHSH and CDR2 LQKENI. CDR3 length: 13 amino acids. Trimming stripped 2 bases from V and 5 bases from J, with 7 bases between. The CDR3 sequence is CASSPTADQPQHF. DNA for the CDR3: TGTGCCAGCTCACCAACAGCTGATCAGCCCCAGCATTTT.

This rearrangement joins TRBV12-3 or TRBV12-4 to TRBJ1-1; no definite D call. There are 12 residues in the CDR3. The V gene lost 1 base and the J gene lost 11 bases, with 11 bases spanning the gap. The CDR3 sequence: CASSLELKIAFF. In DNA, the CDR3 is TGTGCCAGCAGTTTAGAACTGAAGATCGCTTTCTTT.

The chain links TRBV9 to TRBJ2-2; D is possibly TRBD2 (6 bases). The CDR3 has 14 amino acids. V was trimmed by 3 bases and J by 2 bases, leaving 8 bases between them. Germline V lookup: CDR1 SGDLS, CDR2 YYNGEE. CDR3 bases: TGTGCCAGCAGCGAGGGACTTAACACCGGGGAGCTGTTTTTT. Its protein is CASSEGLNTGELFF.

The chain links TRBV4-3 to TRBJ1-2; D is undetermined. This CDR3 has 13 amino acids. Germline V gene data show CDR1 as LGHNA and CDR2 as YSLEER. Trimming pared 2 bases from V and 8 bases from J, leaving 12 bases between. DNA of the CDR3: TGCGCCAGCAGCCAAAAATCCGTCGGGGGCTACACCTTC. It yields the protein CASSQKSVGGYTF.

The V gene is TRBV7-9, the J gene TRBJ1-3, with D possibly matching TRBD1 (6 bases). V lost 6 bases, J lost 2 bases, and 11 bases lay in between. The CDR3 contains 14 residues. Germline V gives CDR1 SEHNR, CDR2 FQNEAQ (reference sequence). The DNA of the CDR3 is TGTGCCAGCAGGCTCCGGACAGCTGGAAACACCATATATTTT. It yields the protein CASRLRTAGNTIYF.

The CDR3 DNA sequence: TGTGCCAGCAGTTTTGGAGGGTCTGGAAACACCATATATTTT. It specifies CASSFGGSGNTIYF. V usage is TRBV28 and J usage is TRBJ1-3; D unresolved. Trimming removed 3 bases from V and 1 base from J, with 7 bases in between. The CDR3 totals 14 residues. Germline CDR1 MDHEN, CDR2 SYDVKM.

The chain carries TRBV5-4 and TRBJ2-5; TRBD2 matches 10 bases. CDR1 SGHNT and CDR2 YYREEE come from the germline V gene (reference sequence). The J segment lost 1 base and the V segment lost 4 bases, leaving 7 bases of the junction unmatched. There are 16 residues in the CDR3. CDR3 protein: CASSQSGRASQETQYF. The CDR3 DNA sequence: TGTGCCAGCAGCCAAAGCGGGAGGGCGTCCCAAGAGACCCAGTACTTC.

The rearrangement joins TRBV3-1 (or the pseudogene TRBV3-2) to TRBJ1-5, with D tentatively TRBD1 (6 bases). The CDR3 is 15 amino acids. Trimming removed 4 bases at V and 5 bases at J, with 15 bases between. Germline V lookup: CDR1 LGHDT, CDR2 YNNKEL (reference sequence). The DNA of the CDR3 is TGTGCCAGCAGCCTGAATGGACAGTCGGATCAGCCCCAGCATTTT. Translation: CASSLNGQSDQPQHF.

The chain has TRBV11-2 and TRBJ2-1; 10 positions agree with TRBD2. The germline gives CDR1 SGHAT, CDR2 FQNNGV. The CDR3 consists of 16 residues. Trimming took 1 base from V and 3 from J; bases not matched to a gene: 3. CDR3 in DNA: TGTGCCAGCAGCTTAGCGACTAGCGGGTTCTACAATGAGCAGTTCTTC. This sequence encodes CASSLATSGFYNEQFF.

J is TRBJ2-7 and V is TRBV6-5, with a possible D match to TRBD2 (5 bases). Trimming took off 4 bases at V and 6 bases at J, with 22 bases between the two ends. The CDR3 loop spans 16 amino acids. CDR1 and CDR2 (germline): MNHEY, SVGAGI. This CDR3 reads CASSSTPWNPGFEQYV. CDR3 in DNA: TGTGCCAGCAGTTCTACCCCCTGGAACCCGGGGTTCGAGCAGTACGTC.

The chain uses TRBV6-1 and TRBJ2-7; a possible D gene is TRBD2 (5 bases). Trimming shortened V by 3 bases and J by 6 bases, and 12 bases separated the two germline ends. Per germline, CDR1 MNHNS and CDR2 SASEGT. The CDR3 spans 13 residues. The CDR3 bases are TGTGCCAGCAGTGAGTGTACGGACTGCGAGCAGTACTTC. This translates into CASSECTDCEQYF.